Following are 30 T cell receptor beta chains from one sample sequenced in a study of patients and donors after allogeneic stem cell transplantation. Via MiXCR, TCRdb re-called the RT-PCR reads, giving one row per CDR3 protein. The sample consists of tens of thousands of distinct CDR3 sequences, around 5% of them appearing once. Sequences were obtained from blood, either unsorted or a sorted T cell fraction (not recorded which). All receptors derive from a human donor who was either an allogeneic HSCT recipient or a stem cell or donor lymphocyte infusion donor (not recorded which). It is not recorded whose cells these are; they may come from a transplant donor.

The table lists this clonotype with many counts. The chain has TRBV20-1 and TRBJ2-1; tentatively, D is TRBD2 (6 bases). The V gene lost 1 base and the J gene lost 9 bases, with 13 bases spanning the gap. In germline, CDR1 is DFQATT, CDR2 SNEGSKA (reference sequence). There are 13 residues in the CDR3. In DNA form, the CDR3 reads TGCAGTGCTAGAGGCGGAGGGGAGATTGAGCAGTTCTTC. Its translation: CSARGGGEIEQFF.

This chain links TRBV20-1 with TRBJ2-3; weak D call: TRBD2 (6 bases). The germline V and J ends were trimmed by 6 bases and 10 bases, with 26 bases remaining between them. Germline CDR1 reads DFQATT; CDR2 reads SNEGSKA (reference sequence). The CDR3 runs 15 residues. The CDR3 DNA reads TGCAGTGCCGGGAGCGGTGGGGTCGCCACCATGGCGCAGTATTTT. Amino acids: CSAGSGGVATMAQYF.

This clonotype was seen at least ten times. The chain couples TRBV5-1 to TRBJ2-2, with a possible D match to TRBD1 (5 bases). V was clipped by 2 bases and J by 3 bases, with 11 bases between them. This CDR3 is 15 amino acids long. In germline, CDR1 is SGHRS, CDR2 YFSETQ. The CDR3 nucleotides read TGCGCCAGCAGCTTAAGCGCCAGGGACACCGGGGAGCTGTTTTTT. It codes for CASSLSARDTGELFF.

There are many counts of this clonotype. The chain employs TRBV30 and TRBJ2-2; no clear D gene. Trimming removed 4 bases from V and 0 bases from J, with 6 bases in between. The CDR3 runs 13 residues. Germline CDR1 is GTSNPN and CDR2 is SVGIG (reference sequence). In DNA, the CDR3 is TGTGCCTGGACTATAGCGAACACCGGGGAGCTGTTTTTT. It is translated as CAWTIANTGELFF.

Only a few counts were recorded for this clonotype. V and J are TRBV11-2 and TRBJ2-1, with TRBD1 matching over 9 bases. This CDR3 is 15 amino acids long. The germline CDR1 and CDR2 sequences are SGHAT and FQNNGV. With 5 bases clipped from V and 9 bases from J, the junction kept 11 bases outside the gene matches. DNA for the CDR3: TGTGCCAGCAGCCACGGTGACAGGGGGAATAGTGAGCAGTTCTTC. Its translation: CASSHGDRGNSEQFF.

There are many counts of this clonotype. This chain links TRBV10-2 with TRBJ1-1, with a tentative D call TRBD1 (5 bases). The germline CDR1 and CDR2 sequences are WSHSY and SAAADI. V shed 6 bases and J shed 1 base, with 21 bases lying between them. CDR3 size: 17 residues. This chain's CDR3 is CASRGPLRRRTNTEAFF. For the CDR3, the DNA is TGCGCCAGCAGGGGACCCTTAAGACGACGCACGAACACTGAAGCTTTCTTT.

This clonotype was seen at least ten times. This sequence joins TRBV5-1 and TRBJ1-1; D is ambiguous. CDR3 size: 14 residues. V dropped 0 bases and J dropped 3 bases, with 9 bases sitting between them. The germline CDR1 and CDR2 sequences are SGHRS and YFSETQ. DNA of the CDR3: TGCGCCAGCAGCTTGGTATTCCGTGACACTGAAGCTTTCTTT. Translated, it gives CASSLVFRDTEAFF. The full variable domain, in which reference TRBV5-1 and TRBJ1-1 provide the parts outside the CDR3, is KAGVTQTPRYLIKTRGQQVTLSCSPISGHRSVSWYQQTPGQGLQFLFEYFSETQRNKGNFPGRFSGRQFSNSRSEMNVSTLELGDSALYLCASSLVFRDTEAFFGQGTRLTVV.

The table lists this clonotype with many counts. The V and J genes are TRBV11-3 and TRBJ1-2; maybe TRBD1 (6 bases). With 5 bases removed from V and 1 base from J, the gap between germline ends came to 11 bases. The CDR3 totals 14 residues. Per the germline V gene, CDR1 is SGHNT and CDR2 is YENEEA. CDR3 loop: CASSPGGGNYGYTF. CDR3 coding DNA: TGTGCCAGCAGCCCCGGAGGGGGTAACTATGGCTACACCTTC.

This clonotype was counted many times. The chain couples TRBV2 to TRBJ1-5, with D maybe TRBD1 (6 bases). Trimming pared 5 bases from V and 0 bases from J, leaving 23 bases between. This CDR3 spans 19 amino acids. Germline V gene data show CDR1 as SNHLY and CDR2 as FYNNEI. The CDR3 sequence: CASSSGRQGSGHSNQPQHF. The CDR3 nucleotides read TGTGCCAGCAGTAGTGGAAGGCAGGGGTCCGGCCATAGCAATCAGCCCCAGCATTTT.

This clonotype has a count of ten or more. This CDR3 fails to terminate in the conserved phenylalanine or tryptophan, so it likely reflects a read error. The DNA is left out, because the CDR3 cannot be placed on it with certainty; the CDR3 is given as TCRdb lists it. The rearrangement links TRBV20-1 to TRBJ1-5. CDR1 and CDR2 (germline): DFQATT, SNEGSKA (reference sequence). A total of 12 residues make up the CDR3, ends included. The CDR3 loop is CSAKFITAPLSK.

The table lists this clonotype with many counts. J is TRBJ2-1 and V is TRBV18; tentative D call: TRBD2 (7 bases). The germline V gene has CDR1 KGHSH and CDR2 LQKENI. V lost 6 bases to trimming and J lost 9 bases, with 24 bases between them. This CDR3 is 16 amino acids long. The CDR3 DNA sequence: TGTGCCAGCTCCCCAAGAGGGGGGGGCATTGCAGGTGAGCAGTTCTTC. As protein: CASSPRGGGIAGEQFF.

Many counts were recorded for this clonotype. The chain is built from TRBV6-1 and TRBJ2-5, with TRBD1 matching over 11 bases. The V segment lost 6 bases and the J segment 4 bases; nucleotides outside the gene matches: 10. CDR1 and CDR2 from the germline V gene are MNHNS and SASEGT. CDR3 length equals 16 residues. CDR3 nucleotides: TGTGCCAGCAGAGCTAACGGACAGGGGGCGCGAGAGACCCAGTACTTC. Its protein is CASRANGQGARETQYF.

Many counts were recorded for this clonotype. The rearrangement uses TRBV6-5 and TRBJ2-1; 12 bases line up with TRBD2. Germline CDR1 reads MNHEY; CDR2 reads SVGAGI. CDR3 length: 19 residues. V dropped 0 bases and J dropped 4; count of bases not matched to a gene: 10. The CDR3 is CASSYSLPGLAGKYNEQFF. CDR3 sequence (DNA): TGTGCCAGCAGTTACTCACTCCCCGGACTAGCGGGGAAGTACAATGAGCAGTTCTTC.

This clonotype was seen many times. This chain uses TRBV3-1 with TRBJ2-7; D possibly uses TRBD1 or TRBD2 (6 bases each). The CDR3 spans 19 residues. Trimming stripped 2 bases from V and 0 bases from J, with 23 bases between. Germline values: CDR1 LGHDT, CDR2 YNNKEL (reference sequence). The CDR3 region is CASSQLRGASGSHSYEQYF. In nucleotides, the CDR3 is TGTGCCAGCAGCCAACTAAGGGGGGCGTCAGGCTCCCACTCCTACGAGCAGTACTTC.

This clonotype was recorded many times. This sequence joins TRBV14 and TRBJ2-5; D call uncertain. The CDR3 has 13 amino acids. The V end lost 1 base, the J end lost 7 bases, and 10 bases lay between the germline ends. In germline, CDR1 is SGHDN, CDR2 FVKESK. The CDR3 is CASSQGLSGTQYF. In nucleotides, the CDR3 is TGTGCCAGCAGCCAAGGGCTATCAGGGACCCAGTACTTC. The variable domain in full, with the rest retrieved from reference TRBV14 and TRBJ2-5, is EAGVTQFPSHSVIEKGQTVTLRCDPISGHDNLYWYRRVMGKEIKFLLHFVKESKQDESGMPNNRFLAERTGGTYSTLKVQPAELEDSGVYFCASSQGLSGTQYFGPGTRLLVL.

This clonotype came up a few times. The chain is built from TRBV30 and TRBJ2-5; D ambiguous. With 5 bases removed from V and 7 bases from J, the gap between germline ends came to 11 bases. CDR1 and CDR2 (germline): GTSNPN, SVGIG (reference sequence). The CDR3 contains 11 residues. CDR3 protein: CAWATLWTQYF. CDR3 sequence (DNA): TGTGCCTGGGCTACTCTGTGGACCCAGTACTTC.

This clonotype appeared many times. The V call is TRBV14, the J call TRBJ2-1; TRBD2 matches at 11 bases. The germline V gene encodes CDR1 SGHDN and CDR2 FVKESK. Trimming at V came to 6 bases and at J to 4 bases, leaving 11 bases not matched to a gene. The CDR3 is 17 amino acids. CDR3 protein: CASRPTSGGRRYNEQFF. CDR3 coding DNA: TGTGCCAGCAGACCTACTAGCGGGGGCCGTCGGTACAATGAGCAGTTCTTC. Based on the CDR3 plus reference TRBV14 and TRBJ2-1, the full variable domain is EAGVTQFPSHSVIEKGQTVTLRCDPISGHDNLYWYRRVMGKEIKFLLHFVKESKQDESGMPNNRFLAERTGGTYSTLKVQPAELEDSGVYFCASRPTSGGRRYNEQFFGPGTRLTVL.

The sample holds many counts of this clonotype. The J gene is TRBJ2-5, the V gene TRBV5-1; the match to TRBD2 covers 9 bases. From germline, CDR1 is SGHRS and CDR2 YFSETQ. This CDR3 is built from 17 residues. V was clipped by 1 base and J by 2 bases; unmatched bases: 9. The CDR3 here is CASSLSASGAIQETQYF. CDR3 DNA sequence: TGCGCCAGCAGCTTGTCCGCTAGCGGGGCCATACAAGAGACCCAGTACTTC. Complete variable domain (other parts from reference TRBV5-1 and TRBJ2-5): KAGVTQTPRYLIKTRGQQVTLSCSPISGHRSVSWYQQTPGQGLQFLFEYFSETQRNKGNFPGRFSGRQFSNSRSEMNVSTLELGDSALYLCASSLSASGAIQETQYFGPGTRLLVL.

This clonotype showed up just a few times. The chain couples TRBV12-3 or TRBV12-4 to TRBJ1-2; 9 bases are shared with TRBD1. The CDR3 spans 13 residues. With 5 bases clipped from V and 14 bases from J, the junction kept 12 bases outside the gene matches. The CDR3 region is CASSQERDRARTF. CDR3 DNA: TGTGCCAGCAGTCAGGAAAGGGACAGGGCGAGAACCTTC.

This clonotype appeared many times. The J gene is TRBJ1-6, the V gene TRBV12-3 or TRBV12-4; D unresolved. CDR3 length equals 13 residues. Trimming removed 3 bases from V and 4 bases from J, with 4 bases in between. The CDR3 coding sequence is TGTGCCAGCAGTTTCCAGTATAATTCACCCCTCCACTTT. Translated, it gives CASSFQYNSPLHF.

At least ten counts were recorded for this clonotype. This chain joins TRBV7-8 and TRBJ2-1; D possibly uses TRBD1 or TRBD2 (5 bases each). Germline V gene sequence: CDR1 SGHVS, CDR2 FQNEAQ. The CDR3 has 12 amino acids. V lost 5 bases and J 9 bases, leaving 11 bases between the germline ends. CDR3 nucleotides: TGTGCCAGCAGCGCCCCGGGACGTGAGCAGTTCTTC. Translating it yields CASSAPGREQFF. Supplemented by reference TRBV7-8 and TRBJ2-1, the full variable domain reads GAGVSQSPRYKVAKRGQDVALRCDPISGHVSLFWYQQALGQGPEFLTYFQNEAQLDKSGLPSDRFFAERPEGSVSTLKIQRTQQEDSAVYLCASSAPGREQFFGPGTRLTVL.

This clonotype was seen many times. The chain uses TRBV5-1 and TRBJ2-1; D assignment may be TRBD1 or TRBD2 (5 bases each). The CDR3 has 16 residues. Between the trimmed V and J ends, which lost 3 bases and 0 bases, there was a span of 13 bases. CDR1 is SGHRS and CDR2 is YFSETQ in the germline V gene. In DNA form, the CDR3 reads TGCGCCAGCAGCTCGGGACCGGGGCACTCCTACAATGAGCAGTTCTTC. Translating gives CASSSGPGHSYNEQFF.

V and J are TRBV5-1 and TRBJ2-6, with D maybe TRBD1 (6 bases). The CDR3 extends over 14 amino acids. CDR1 is SGHRS, CDR2 YFSETQ, per germline. V shed 5 bases and J shed 0 bases, with 6 bases lying between them. The CDR3 sequence is CASRDSSGANVLTF. The CDR3 DNA reads TGCGCCAGCAGGGACAGCTCTGGGGCCAACGTCCTGACTTTC.

There are many counts of this clonotype. The chain combines TRBV20-1 with TRBJ2-6; D is unclear. The CDR3 runs to 15 residues. The V gene lost 5 bases and the J gene lost 1 base, with 12 bases spanning the gap. Germline CDR1 is DFQATT and CDR2 is SNEGSKA (reference sequence). The CDR3 here is CSAFSKRSGANVLTF. For the CDR3, the DNA is TGCAGTGCTTTTAGTAAAAGGTCTGGGGCCAACGTCCTGACTTTC.

This clonotype was counted many times. V and J are TRBV20-1 and TRBJ2-5; either TRBD1 or TRBD2 may supply D (5 bases each). CDR3 length: 14 amino acids. Trimming shortened V by 5 bases and J by 4 bases, and 17 bases separated the two germline ends. The germline CDR1 and CDR2 sequences are DFQATT and SNEGSKA (reference sequence). DNA of the CDR3: TGCAGTGCTGAGAAATTAGTGAGGGGAGAGACCCAGTACTTC. It specifies CSAEKLVRGETQYF.

This clonotype was observed a handful of times. The chain has TRBV27 and TRBJ2-1, with no clear D. This CDR3 is 16 amino acids long. With 0 bases removed from V and 0 bases from J, the gap between germline ends came to 9 bases. CDR1 MNHEY and CDR2 SMNVEV come from the germline V gene (reference sequence). The chain's CDR3 is CASSLSGVRSYNEQFF. CDR3 in DNA: TGTGCCAGCAGTTTATCTGGGGTCCGCTCCTACAATGAGCAGTTCTTC.

The rearrangement uses TRBV24-1 and TRBJ2-2, with unresolved D. Looked up from germline, CDR1 is KGHDR and CDR2 is SFDVKD. V was pared by 5 bases and J by 4 bases, with 7 bases between. The CDR3 totals 13 residues. The CDR3 sequence: CATSVSGTGELFF. For the CDR3, the DNA is TGTGCCACCAGTGTTAGTGGCACCGGGGAGCTGTTTTTT.

The DNA of the CDR3 is TGTGCCAGCAGCCGATTTGACAGGGCTCTGAACGAGCAGTACTTC. It encodes CASSRFDRALNEQYF. V gene TRBV5-4 combines with J gene TRBJ2-7; TRBD1 aligns across 7 bases. Unmatched junction bases numbered 12, after V lost 4 bases and J lost 5 bases. CDR1 SGHNT and CDR2 YYREEE come from the germline V gene (reference sequence). The CDR3 is 15 amino acids.

This clonotype was seen many times. The chain recombines TRBV2 with TRBJ2-5; unclear D gene. Trimming stripped 8 bases from V and 4 bases from J, with 8 bases between. Germline V gene sequence: CDR1 SNHLY, CDR2 FYNNEI. This CDR3 has 11 amino acids. CDR3 protein: CASGMRETQYF. The CDR3 coding sequence is TGTGCCAGCGGCATGAGAGAGACCCAGTACTTC.

This clonotype was recorded at least ten times. The chain has TRBV10-3 and TRBJ2-5; D may be TRBD2 (6 bases). The CDR3 is made up of 17 amino acids. Germline V gene data show CDR1 as ENHRY and CDR2 as SYGVKD. V was shortened by 0 bases and J by 0 bases, with 14 bases between the two germline ends. The CDR3 region is CAISESILAHDQETQYF. The DNA for the CDR3 is TGTGCCATCAGTGAGTCGATTCTAGCGCACGACCAAGAGACCCAGTACTTC.